Below are 26 T cell receptor beta chains sequenced from a single sample in a study of blood T cell repertoires in COVID-19. Sequenced by immunoSEQ multiplex PCR; TCRdb stores in-frame clones only, minus some. The table includes roughly 250,000 clones, roughly 87% detected once. Sequenced material: PBMCs or T cells enriched from blood (not recorded which). These receptors were taken from a woman aged 25 to 39 with acute COVID-19.

The genes are TRBV7-2 and TRBJ2-2, with D possibly TRBD2 on 6 matching bases. The CDR3 loop spans 16 amino acids. The germline CDR1 and CDR2 sequences are SGHTA and FQGNSA. Trimming shortened V by 2 bases and J by 4 bases, and 14 bases separated the two germline ends. The CDR3 here is CASSLMAGGGTGELFF. CDR3 in DNA: TGTGCCAGCAGCTTAATGGCCGGGGGTGGCACCGGGGAGCTGTTTTTT. The full variable domain, its missing parts supplied by reference TRBV7-2 and TRBJ2-2, is GAGVSQSPSNKVTEKGKDVELRCDPISGHTALYWYRQSLGQGLEFLIYFQGNSAPDKSGLPSDRFSAERTGGSVSTLTIQRTQQEDSAVYLCASSLMAGGGTGELFFGEGSRLTVL.

Only a few counts were recorded for this clone. V is TRBV28 and J is TRBJ1-5; TRBD1 is a possible D gene (6 bases). The CDR3 totals 15 residues. V was trimmed by 4 bases and J by 7 bases, leaving 17 bases between them. In germline, CDR1 is MDHEN, CDR2 SYDVKM. The CDR3 loop reads CASSWPGANRQPQHF. CDR3 bases: TGTGCCAGCAGTTGGCCAGGGGCCAACCGACAGCCCCAGCATTTT.

CDR3 amino acids: CASSLILSASTDTQYF. The CDR3 DNA is TGTGCCAGCAGTTTAATCCTATCCGCTAGCACAGATACGCAGTATTTT. This chain connects TRBV28 to TRBJ2-3, with unresolved D. The CDR3 runs to 16 residues. Trimming shortened V by 2 bases and J by 0 bases, and 12 bases separated the two germline ends. Germline-derived CDR1 and CDR2 are MDHEN and SYDVKM.

Here the CDR3 DNA reads TGTGCCAGCAGCCAAGTTCCGGACACACAAGAGACCCAGTACTTC. Its protein product is CASSQVPDTQETQYF. V usage is TRBV3-1 (or the pseudogene TRBV3-2) and J usage is TRBJ2-5, with D possibly TRBD1 on 5 matching bases. The V and J ends lost 1 base and 2 bases respectively, with 11 bases between them. The CDR3 covers 15 residues. The germline CDR1 and CDR2 sequences are LGHDT and YNNKEL (reference sequence).

The chain couples TRBV7-2 to TRBJ2-4; D not certain. CDR3 size: 14 residues. With 2 bases removed from V and 3 bases from J, the gap between germline ends came to 8 bases. Per germline, CDR1 SGHTA and CDR2 FQGNSA. The CDR3 region has the DNA TGTGCCAGCAGCTTAATCAGCGACAAAAACATTCAGTACTTC. Protein sequence: CASSLISDKNIQYF.

This chain joins TRBV27 and TRBJ2-1; TRBD1 might be the D (5 bases). Germline CDR1 is MNHEY and CDR2 is SMNVEV (reference sequence). The length of the CDR3 is 13 residues. V was shortened by 3 bases and J by 6 bases, with 9 bases between the two germline ends. CDR3 amino acids: CASSLVGRNEQFF. CDR3 nucleotide sequence: TGTGCCAGCAGTTTGGTGGGGCGCAATGAGCAGTTCTTC.

V is TRBV24-1 and J is TRBJ1-2, with D possibly TRBD1 on 6 matching bases. V was pared by 4 bases and J by 4 bases, with 18 bases between. Per the germline V gene, CDR1 is KGHDR and CDR2 is SFDVKD. CDR3 length: 16 amino acids. CDR3 residues: CATSEADSSMSYGYTF. CDR3 DNA: TGTGCCACCAGTGAGGCGGACAGCTCAATGAGCTATGGCTACACCTTC.

The chain is built from TRBV7-9 and TRBJ2-7; a possible D gene is TRBD2 (7 bases). Between the trimmed V and J ends, which lost 1 base and 2 bases, there was a span of 12 bases. Germline V lookup: CDR1 SEHNR, CDR2 FQNEAQ (reference sequence). This CDR3 spans 15 amino acids. CDR3 loop: CASSLEDSGTYEQYF. In nucleotides, the CDR3 is TGTGCCAGCAGCTTAGAGGACAGCGGGACCTACGAGCAGTACTTC.

V gene TRBV10-3 combines with J gene TRBJ2-3; 13 nucleotides line up with TRBD2. Unmatched junction bases numbered 12, after V lost 6 bases and J lost 0 bases. CDR1 ENHRY and CDR2 SYGVKD come from the germline V gene. CDR3 length: 19 residues. CDR3 amino acids: CAISLSGTSGIPSTDTQYF. CDR3 sequence (DNA): TGTGCCATCAGCCTATCCGGGACTAGCGGGATTCCTAGCACAGATACGCAGTATTTT.

The chain has TRBV5-8 and TRBJ1-4; D call uncertain. The V end was cut by 4 bases, the J end by 0 bases, with 10 bases between. This CDR3 spans 15 amino acids. From germline, CDR1 is SGHTS and CDR2 YDEGEE. The CDR3 nucleotides read TGTGCCAGCAGCCCATGGACTTCAACTAATGAAAAACTGTTTTTT. Residues: CASSPWTSTNEKLFF.

The chain has TRBV10-2 and TRBJ1-5; TRBD1 matches at 8 bases. Looked up from germline, CDR1 is WSHSY and CDR2 is SAAADI. This CDR3 has 14 amino acids. J was trimmed by 6 bases and V by 3 bases; bases with no gene match: 4. CDR3 residues: CASSEQGGSQPQHF. As DNA, the CDR3 is TGCGCCAGCAGTGAACAGGGGGGAAGTCAGCCCCAGCATTTT.

The V call is TRBV24-1, the J call TRBJ2-7, with D perhaps TRBD1 (6 bases). V shed 6 bases and J shed 3 bases, with 11 bases lying between them. Germline V gene lookup returns CDR1 KGHDR and CDR2 SFDVKD. The CDR3 consists of 13 residues. CDR3 bases: TGTGCCACCAGTAGTATGACAGGCTACGAGCAGTACTTC. Protein product: CATSSMTGYEQYF.

This chain uses TRBV3-1 (or the pseudogene TRBV3-2) with TRBJ2-3, with TRBD2 matching over 8 bases. Per germline, CDR1 LGHDT and CDR2 YNNKEL (reference sequence). Trimming at V came to 2 bases and at J to 2 bases, leaving 9 bases not matched to a gene. The CDR3 loop spans 17 amino acids. The DNA of the CDR3 is TGTGCCAGCAGCCAACGACTTCGGCGGGGGGACACAGATACGCAGTATTTT. Residues: CASSQRLRRGDTDTQYF.

The V gene is TRBV30, the J gene TRBJ2-5; 7 positions match TRBD2. The CDR3 length is 14 residues. J was trimmed by 1 base and V by 1 base; bases with no gene match: 3. Looked up from germline, CDR1 is GTSNPN and CDR2 is SVGIG (reference sequence). The DNA for the CDR3 is TGTGCCTGGAGTGCGAGCGGGGTCCAAGAGACCCAGTACTTC. It yields the protein CAWSASGVQETQYF.

This sequence joins TRBV7-8 and TRBJ1-2; no clear D gene. Germline V gene data show CDR1 as SGHVS and CDR2 as FQNEAQ. This CDR3 has 14 residues. Trimming removed 4 bases at V and 0 bases at J, with 9 bases between. This chain's CDR3 is CASSSGVTNYGYTF. In nucleotides, the CDR3 is TGTGCCAGCAGCTCCGGGGTTACTAACTATGGCTACACCTTC.

The V and J genes are TRBV18 and TRBJ2-1, with TRBD2 matching over 11 bases. V lost 3 bases, J lost 0 bases, and 13 bases stayed unmatched. The CDR3 has 20 amino acids. The V gene's germline CDR1 is KGHSH and CDR2 LQKENI. Written as DNA, the CDR3 is TGTGCCAGCTCACCGATGGCTAGCGGGAGGCCCACCAGCTCCTACAATGAGCAGTTCTTC. It codes for CASSPMASGRPTSSYNEQFF. Drawing the rest from reference TRBV18 and TRBJ2-1, the complete variable domain is NAGVMQNPRHLVRRRGQEARLRCSPMKGHSHVYWYRQLPEEGLKFMVYLQKENIIDESGMPKERFSAEFPKEGPSILRIQQVVRGDSAAYFCASSPMASGRPTSSYNEQFFGPGTRLTVL.

This chain connects TRBV2 to TRBJ1-3; D gene ambiguous. The ends were cut back, 4 bases at V and 0 bases at J, with 10 bases in the middle. The CDR3 is 15 amino acids. Germline assignment: CDR1 SNHLY and CDR2 FYNNEI. The CDR3 DNA follows: TGTGCCAGCAGTGCTGACTCGAGCTCTGGAAACACCATATATTTT. Translating gives CASSADSSSGNTIYF. Based on the CDR3 plus reference TRBV2 and TRBJ1-3, the full variable domain is EPEVTQTPSHQVTQMGQEVILRCVPISNHLYFYWYRQILGQKVEFLVSFYNNEISEKSEIFDDQFSVERPDGSNFTLKIRSTKLEDSAMYFCASSADSSSGNTIYFGEGSWLTVV.

The gene calls are TRBV5-8 and TRBJ1-5, with TRBD1 matching over 7 bases. There are 14 residues in the CDR3. Per germline, CDR1 SGHTS and CDR2 YDEGEE. The V segment lost 4 bases and the J segment 4 bases; nucleotides outside the gene matches: 5. CDR3 sequence (DNA): TGTGCCAGCAGCCTCCGGACAGGTAATCAGCCCCAGCATTTT. This gives the protein CASSLRTGNQPQHF. Complete variable domain (other parts from reference TRBV5-8 and TRBJ1-5): EAGVTQSPTHLIKTRGQQATLRCSPISGHTSVYWYQQALGLGLQFLLWYDEGEERNRGNFPPRFSGRQFPNYSSELNVNALELEDSALYLCASSLRTGNQPQHFGDGTRLSIL.

The gene calls are TRBV13 and TRBJ1-1; D remains unclear. Germline loops: CDR1 PRHDT, CDR2 FYEKMQ (reference sequence). The CDR3 consists of 17 residues. Trimming took 2 bases from V and 7 from J, leaving 23 bases between them. The CDR3 loop reads CASSLRSGRLSLVEAFF. The CDR3 nucleotides read TGTGCCAGCAGCTTAAGAAGTGGGCGACTAAGTCTTGTTGAAGCTTTCTTT.

The chain couples TRBV11-2 to TRBJ2-3; the match to TRBD2 covers 7 bases. Germline-derived CDR1 and CDR2 are SGHAT and FQNNGV. The CDR3 has 16 amino acids. V shed 5 bases, J shed 0 bases, and the junction held 8 bases outside the gene matches. The CDR3 nucleotides are TGTGCCAGCAGCCTAGGGGCTAGCGGTAGCACAGATACGCAGTATTTT. Translation: CASSLGASGSTDTQYF.

The chain carries TRBV28 and TRBJ1-2, with 9 bases identical to TRBD1. The length of the CDR3 is 17 residues. The germline V gene has CDR1 MDHEN and CDR2 SYDVKM. J gave up 6 bases and V 2 bases, and 13 bases lay outside the gene matches. CDR3 protein: CASSLPEDRGLDNGYTF. DNA for the CDR3: TGTGCCAGCAGTTTACCCGAGGACAGGGGCCTAGATAATGGCTACACCTTC.

The V gene is TRBV4-2, the J gene TRBJ1-3; D gene ambiguous. The V gene lost 0 bases and the J gene lost 0 bases, with 9 bases spanning the gap. CDR3 length: 16 amino acids. Germline V gives CDR1 LGHNA, CDR2 YNFKEQ. The CDR3 here is CASSQDAAGSGNTIYF. CDR3 bases: TGTGCCAGCAGCCAAGATGCCGCGGGCTCTGGAAACACCATATATTTT.

CDR3 loop: CASSRTGGIRLDEQYF. CDR3 DNA: TGTGCCAGCTCAAGGACAGGGGGCATTCGTTTGGACGAGCAGTACTTC. J is TRBJ2-7 and V is TRBV18; 11 nucleotides line up with TRBD1. The CDR3 spans 16 residues. Germline assignment: CDR1 KGHSH and CDR2 LQKENI. V was pared by 5 bases and J by 5 bases, with 11 bases of the junction left unmatched. Looking up the rest from reference TRBV18 and TRBJ2-7 gives the full variable domain: NAGVMQNPRHLVRRRGQEARLRCSPMKGHSHVYWYRQLPEEGLKFMVYLQKENIIDESGMPKERFSAEFPKEGPSILRIQQVVRGDSAAYFCASSRTGGIRLDEQYFGPGTRLTVT.

This chain links TRBV28 with TRBJ1-6, with no clear D. The V end lost 2 bases, the J end lost 9 bases, and 17 bases lay between the germline ends. CDR1 is MDHEN, CDR2 SYDVKM, per germline. This CDR3 comprises 16 residues. The CDR3 loop is CASSLRRPSASSPLHF. DNA for the CDR3: TGTGCCAGCAGTTTAAGGAGGCCTTCTGCGAGTTCACCCCTCCACTTT.

Worth noting for this clone: This specimen includes other DNA sequences encoding the same CDR3. The chain uses TRBV5-1 and TRBJ2-7; TRBD1 aligns across 11 bases. The V gene end was trimmed by 4 bases and the J gene end by 5 bases; junction bases not matched to a gene: 5. The germline CDR1 and CDR2 sequences are SGHRS and YFSETQ. The CDR3 is made up of 14 amino acids. The CDR3 DNA sequence: TGCGCCAGCAGCCGGGGACAGGGGGTTAACGAGCAGTACTTC. It translates to CASSRGQGVNEQYF.

The V call is TRBV29-1, the J call TRBJ1-2; 9 bases fit TRBD1. Germline CDR1 and CDR2: SQVTM and ANQGSEA. The CDR3 sequence is 11 residues long. Losses at the gene ends were 5 bases for V and 13 bases for J; bases not matched to a gene: 8. This chain's CDR3 is CSVLGQGSFTF. In DNA, the CDR3 is TGCAGCGTTTTGGGACAGGGAAGTTTCACCTTC.